This TCR beta chain derives from a study of blood T cells in healthy people across ages. Study-wide results and limits: Diversity was estimated from one million T cells, and these estimates were considered underestimates.

The CDR3 loop spans 15 amino acids. Germline CDR1 is MNHEY and CDR2 is SMNVEV (reference sequence). With 5 bases removed from V and 0 bases from J, the gap between germline ends came to 13 bases. Next came a second PCR, run for about 6 to 11 cycles, which used a sample-barcoded 5' primer along with a J-beta primer mix. TCRdb independently ran MiXCR on the 5' RACE reads; one entry per CDR3 protein. The sample holds fewer than 950,000 distinct CDR3 sequences, around half seen once. For this clonotype: Antigen: not known.

Material for sequencing was blood. The chain recombines TRBV27 with TRBJ1-1; D is possibly TRBD1 (5 bases). The sequence came from a man aged 80 or over in good health. The CDR3 here is CASSLDRVMNTEAFF. The CDR3 coding sequence is TGTGCCAGCAGTCTAGACAGAGTCATGAACACTGAAGCTTTCTTT.